This T cell receptor beta chain derives from a study of T cells after yellow fever vaccination. A word on this clonotype: Its antigen is currently unknown.

Points from the study as a whole: At 95% to 98% for CD4 and 70% to 90% for CD8, most primary-vaccination clones showed up again after the booster.

The length of the CDR3 is 15 residues. The V end lost 1 base, the J end lost 4 bases, and 13 bases lay between the germline ends. Germline lookup yields CDR1 SGHAT and CDR2 FQNNGV. Via MiXCR, TCRdb re-called the 5' RACE reads, giving one row per CDR3 protein. The data show about 580,000 distinct CDR3 sequences, around 17% seen once. The sequenced sample was PBMCs, obtained more than 4 days after the first yellow fever vaccination. This chain joins TRBV11-2 and TRBJ2-5; D possibly corresponds to TRBD1 (5 bases). This receptor was identified in a man aged 18 to 35 who received the YFV17D yellow fever vaccine. This chain's CDR3 is CASSLVRRVGETQYF. The CDR3, as DNA: TGTGCCAGCAGCTTAGTCCGCAGGGTAGGAGAGACCCAGTACTTC.